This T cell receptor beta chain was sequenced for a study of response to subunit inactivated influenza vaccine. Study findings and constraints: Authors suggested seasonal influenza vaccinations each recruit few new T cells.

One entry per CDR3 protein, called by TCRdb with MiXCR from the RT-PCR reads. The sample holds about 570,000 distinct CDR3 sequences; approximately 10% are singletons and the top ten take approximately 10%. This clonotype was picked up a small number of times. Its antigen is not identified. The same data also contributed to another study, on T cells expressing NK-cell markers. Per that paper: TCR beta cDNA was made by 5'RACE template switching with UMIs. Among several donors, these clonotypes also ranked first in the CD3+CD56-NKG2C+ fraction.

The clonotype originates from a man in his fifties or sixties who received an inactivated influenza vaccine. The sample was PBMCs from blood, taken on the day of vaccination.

The chain's CDR3 is CASRPLGGGPVDTQYF. The CDR3 nucleotides read TGCGCCAGCAGGCCCCTGGGGGGGGGGCCGGTAGATACGCAGTATTTT. The genes are TRBV5-1 and TRBJ2-3; possible D gene TRBD2, 7 bases. The CDR3 is 16 amino acids. Germline V lookup: CDR1 SGHRS, CDR2 YFSETQ. Deletions cut 5 bases from V and 5 bases from J, with 21 bases between.